Listed below are T cell receptor beta chains from one sample, sequenced in a study of regulatory T cells in long-lasting Graves disease. TCRdb reprocessed the multiplex PCR reads via MiXCR and lists one record per CDR3 protein. This sample carries fewer than 450,000 distinct CDR3 sequences, 20% to 30% of them seen once, and the ten largest clones take about a quarter. The source material was peripheral blood mononuclear cells (PBMCs), sampled when the disease was refractory, from a patient treated with antithyroid drugs. These TCRs come from a female donor with Graves disease. CDR3s include the opening cysteine and the closing phenylalanine or tryptophan. Fields, in order: D gene, V gene, J gene, clone size, CDR3 DNA, CDR3 protein. The D gene is left open where the match is weak. Clone size is not always given. Where it is, it says once, few, many or a class for expanded clones.

TRBD1	TRBV5-4	TRBJ1-1	NA	TGTGCCAGCAGCGACCGGGACAGACAACACACTGAAGCTTTCTTT	CASSDRDRQHTEAFF
NA	TRBV20-1	TRBJ2-7	NA	TGCAGTGCTAGACCGCTAAGCTCCTACGAGCAGTACTTC	CSARPLSSYEQYF
NA	TRBV29-1	TRBJ1-3	NA	TGCAGCGTTGGTCCCTCTGGAAACACCATATATTTT	CSVGPSGNTIYF
TRBD1	TRBV29-1	TRBJ1-1	many	TGCAGCGTTGAAGATCCGGCAGGGGGCTTTTACGCTTTCTTT	CSVEDPAGGFYAFF
NA	TRBV10-3	TRBJ2-7	NA	TGTGCCATCAGTGGTTACAGGGTATCGGGTAATCCCTCCTACGAGCAGTACTTC	CAISGYRVSGNPSYEQYF
TRBD1	TRBV20-1	TRBJ2-2	few	TGCAGTGCTAGGGACAGGGCTAAATCGAACACCGGGGAGCTGTTTTTT	CSARDRAKSNTGELFF
NA	TRBV6-2/TRBV6-3	TRBJ2-7	few	TGTGCCAGCAGGCAAGCGACCTACGAGGGACTCGCCTACGAGCAGTACTTC	CASRQATYEGLAYEQYF
NA	TRBV7-9	TRBJ2-7	few	TGTGCCAGCAGCTTTAGTCAGAACTCCTACGAGCAGTACTTC	CASSFSQNSYEQYF
NA	TRBV12-3/TRBV12-4	TRBJ1-5	NA	TGTGCCAGTAGTTTAGGGTTTTCGGGGGACCGAAGCAATCAGTCCCAGCATTTT	CASSLGFSGDRSNQSQHF
NA	TRBV5-1	TRBJ2-1	NA	TGCGCCAGCATCCATTCAGGGCAGCCGTACAATGAGCAGTTCTTC	CASIHSGQPYNEQFF
TRBD2	TRBV28	TRBJ2-2	few	TGTGCCAGCAGTCCTCGGACTAGCGGGACGAGGGCCGGGGAGCTGTTTTTT	CASSPRTSGTRAGELFF
TRBD1	TRBV20-1	TRBJ2-7	few	TGCAGTGCTTCTTCTGATCCAATAGCCGGGACAGCGCTCCGCTACGAGCAGTACTTC	CSASSDPIAGTALRYEQYF
NA	TRBV19	TRBJ1-4	NA	TGTGCCAGTACCCTCGAGCAGTCCTCTAATGAAAAACTGTTTTTT	CASTLEQSSNEKLFF
NA	TRBV5-1	TRBJ2-7	NA	TGCGCCAGCAGTCAGGACAGACTATACTACGAGCAGTACTTC	CASSQDRLYYEQYF
NA	TRBV19	TRBJ2-7	NA	TGTGCCAGTAGTAAGGAGGGCGTCCGGGTACGCGAGCAGTACTTC	CASSKEGVRVREQYF
NA	TRBV6-1	TRBJ1-1	many	TGTGCCAGCAGCCCAGACAGGCCCGTTTTGGGCACTGAAGCTTTCTTT	CASSPDRPVLGTEAFF
NA	TRBV5-6	TRBJ2-7	few	TGTGCCAGCAGCTTTTTCGGGGGATCCTACGAGCAGTACTTC	CASSFFGGSYEQYF
NA	TRBV6-5	TRBJ2-7	many	TGTGCCAGCAGTTACTCGTGGCAGACCTACGAGCAGTACTTC	CASSYSWQTYEQYF
NA	TRBV7-2	TRBJ1-6	many	TGTGCCAGCAGCTTATTGGGCAGCAATAATTCACCCCTCCACTTT	CASSLLGSNNSPLHF
TRBD2	TRBV6-5	TRBJ2-5	many	TGTGCCAGCAGTTACCCTAGCGGGGGGGAGTACCAAGAGACCCAGTACTTC	CASSYPSGGEYQETQYF
TRBD1	TRBV6-2/TRBV6-3	TRBJ2-7	NA	TGTGCCAGCAGCCGGAGCCCTGGACAGGGGAGATACGAGCAGTACTTC	CASSRSPGQGRYEQYF
NA	TRBV9	TRBJ1-2	few	TGTGCCAGCAGCGTAGGATTTGGTGACTATGGCTACACCTTC	CASSVGFGDYGYTF
NA	TRBV7-2	TRBJ1-1	NA	TGTGCCAGCAGCTTACCCCGGGACGTCCTGAATCCCACTGAAGCTTTCTTT	CASSLPRDVLNPTEAFF
NA	TRBV11-1	TRBJ2-7	many	TGTGCCAGCAGCTTATATAGCTCCTACGAGCAGTACTTC	CASSLYSSYEQYF
TRBD2	TRBV7-2	TRBJ2-1	NA	TGTGCCAGCAGCTTAGGAACTAGCGGGAGGTACAATGAGCAGTTCTTC	CASSLGTSGRYNEQFF
TRBD2	TRBV5-5	TRBJ2-7	few	TGTGCCAGCAGCGCTCCGGGACTAGCCTACGAGCAGTACTTC	CASSAPGLAYEQYF
TRBD1	TRBV6-1	TRBJ2-2	NA	TGTGCCAGCAGTCAAAACAGGGGGACCGGGGAGCTGTTTTTT	CASSQNRGTGELFF
NA	TRBV29-1	TRBJ2-7	many	TGCAGCGTGGGGAAGACCTACGAGCAGTACTTC	CSVGKTYEQYF
NA	TRBV7-9	TRBJ1-2	once	TGTGCCAGCAAGGATGGGGGTTTGGCTGATGGCTACACCTTC	CASKDGGLADGYTF
NA	TRBV30	TRBJ1-5	NA	TGTGCCTGGAGTGTGTTTCGGGATCAGCCCCAGCATTTT	CAWSVFRDQPQHF
NA	TRBV6-1	TRBJ1-5	few	TGTGCCAGCAGCCCGGTCGTGAATCAGCCCCAGCATTTT	CASSPVVNQPQHF
NA	TRBV7-2	TRBJ2-4	few	TGTGCCAGCAGCTCCCAGCCGGGCCTAGCCAAAAACATTCAGTACTTC	CASSSQPGLAKNIQYF
TRBD1	TRBV20-1	TRBJ1-5	NA	TGCAGTGCTAGTATACAGGGGTATCAGCCCCAGCATTTT	CSASIQGYQPQHF
NA	TRBV27	TRBJ2-7	few	TGTGCCAGCAGTTCCTTCTCCCAGGGGGGTTCCTACGAGCAGTACTTC	CASSSFSQGGSYEQYF
NA	TRBV20-1	TRBJ2-7	many	TGCAGTGCTAGGACTGAGACCTACGAGCAGTACTTC	CSARTETYEQYF
NA	TRBV6-4	TRBJ2-7	NA	TGTGCCAGCAGGAACCGGGACGGACATCCGGAGGCTCTTGGGGACGAGCAGTACTTC	CASRNRDGHPEALGDEQYF
NA	TRBV2	TRBJ2-7	NA	TGTGCCAGCAGTGAACCCCTGACGGGCAATTGGATCGAGCAGTACTTC	CASSEPLTGNWIEQYF
NA	TRBV2	TRBJ2-7	many	TGTGCCAGCAGTGCATTGGGTCTAGCGTACTCCTACGAGCAGTACTTC	CASSALGLAYSYEQYF
NA	TRBV2	TRBJ1-1	many	TGTGCCAGCAGTGAGGAGCAGGTGTCGAACACTGAAGCTTTCTTT	CASSEEQVSNTEAFF
NA	TRBV2	TRBJ2-5	many	TGTGCCAGCAGTGAAGAGAGGCAAGAGACCCAGTACTTC	CASSEERQETQYF
TRBD1	TRBV20-1	TRBJ1-2	few	TGCAGTGCTGGGACGACAGGGCGAGGCTACACCTTC	CSAGTTGRGYTF
NA	TRBV20-1	TRBJ1-1	NA	TGCAGTGCCGCCATAAACACTGAAGCTTTCTTT	CSAAINTEAFF
TRBD2	TRBV28	TRBJ2-1	few	TGTGCCAGCAGTTTAATAGCTAGCGGGAGGGATCCCTACAATGAGCAGTTCTTC	CASSLIASGRDPYNEQFF
TRBD1	TRBV27	TRBJ1-1	few	TGTGCCAGCAGTTGGCAGGGGGGGGGCACTGAAGCTTTCTTT	CASSWQGGGTEAFF
NA	TRBV12-3/TRBV12-4	TRBJ2-5	many	TGTGCCAGCAGGCAGTCACGTCGCCAAGAGACCCAGTACTTC	CASRQSRRQETQYF
NA	TRBV5-1	TRBJ2-7	few	TGCGCCAGCAGCTTGGGAGCGTCTAGGATGTCCTACGAGCAGTACTTC	CASSLGASRMSYEQYF
TRBD1	TRBV19	TRBJ1-1	NA	TGTGCCAGTAGTCCGCGGGACAGGGTCCGGGCTTTCTTT	CASSPRDRVRAFF
TRBD1	TRBV20-1	TRBJ1-3	few	TGCAGTGCAAACCGGGACAGGGGAAACACCATATATTTT	CSANRDRGNTIYF
NA	TRBV2	TRBJ2-7	many	TGTGCCAGCAGTGCCGTGGGGGGAGGTGGCGAGCAGTACTTC	CASSAVGGGGEQYF
NA	TRBV19	TRBJ2-7	NA	TGTGCCAGTAGTCCACATACACGATGGTACGAGCAGTACTTC	CASSPHTRWYEQYF
TRBD2	TRBV7-2	TRBJ2-7	many	TGTGCCAGCAGTTCCCGGACTAGCGGTTCCTACGAGCAGTACTTC	CASSSRTSGSYEQYF
TRBD1	TRBV7-9	TRBJ2-7	NA	TGTGCCAGCAGCTTAGTGCCTGGGACAGGGGTTCGTCGTAAGGGGTTTGCCGAGCAGTACTTC	CASSLVPGTGVRRKGFAEQYF
NA	TRBV20-1	TRBJ1-2	many	TGCAGTGCTTTCGACAGGAACTATGGCTACACCTTC	CSAFDRNYGYTF
TRBD1	TRBV19	TRBJ1-5	few	TGTGCCAGTAGTCTACGGACAGGTAATCAGCCCCAGCATTTT	CASSLRTGNQPQHF
TRBD2	TRBV7-8	TRBJ2-3	NA	TGTGCCAGCAGCATCAGGACTAGCGCAGATACGCAGTATTTT	CASSIRTSADTQYF
NA	TRBV5-1	TRBJ1-3	NA	TGCGCCAGCAGCTCCCCGGGAGGGGTCTCTGGAAACACCATATATTTT	CASSSPGGVSGNTIYF
TRBD2	TRBV12-3/TRBV12-4	TRBJ2-5	NA	TGTGCCAGCACTCGAGCGGGAGGTGTTAAAGAGACCCAGTACTTC	CASTRAGGVKETQYF
TRBD1	TRBV20-1	TRBJ2-7	many	TGCAGTGCCCGCGGAGGACAGGGGGTGAACGAGCAGTACTTC	CSARGGQGVNEQYF
TRBD1	TRBV2	TRBJ2-1	many	TGTGCCAGCAGTAGACAGGGGGGGGGCTTAGAGCAGTTCTTC	CASSRQGGGLEQFF
TRBD1	TRBV20-1	TRBJ2-7	NA	TGCAGTGCTGTTAGTTTGGGACAGGGAGTCCCGAGCCACTACGAGCAGTACTTC	CSAVSLGQGVPSHYEQYF